What follows are 30 T cell receptor beta chains derived from one specimen sequenced in a study of T cell changes during pregnancy in multiple sclerosis. Sequenced by immunoSEQ multiplex PCR; TCRdb stores in-frame clones only, minus some. In the table there are about 34,000 clones, 90% of which are singletons. The material was CD8+ T cells from peripheral blood mononuclear cells, obtained in the first trimester of pregnancy. The receptors originated from a female donor with multiple sclerosis, enrolled in a pregnancy study.

This chain uses TRBV7-2 with TRBJ2-7; 10 bases align to TRBD2. J was trimmed by 5 bases and V by 5 bases; bases with no gene match: 12. Germline assignment: CDR1 SGHTA and CDR2 FQGNSA. The CDR3 consists of 16 residues. The CDR3 region is CASSPRVGAGGHEQYF. The CDR3 coding sequence is TGTGCCAGCAGCCCCCGGGTCGGAGCGGGAGGGCACGAGCAGTACTTC.

This chain links TRBV7-9 with TRBJ2-5; tentative D call: TRBD1 (6 bases). Germline loops: CDR1 SEHNR, CDR2 FQNEAQ (reference sequence). Trimming left V 6 bases short and J 2 bases short, with 10 bases between. This CDR3 is built from 13 residues. CDR3 sequence: CASRQTGQETQYF. The CDR3 coding sequence is TGTGCCAGCAGGCAAACAGGGCAAGAGACCCAGTACTTC.

The rearrangement links TRBV29-1 to TRBJ1-3; 7 nucleotides agree with TRBD1. This CDR3 is 13 amino acids long. CDR1 and CDR2 from the germline V gene are SQVTM and ANQGSEA. Germline trimming cut 7 bases from V and 5 bases from J; bases unmatched to any gene: 8. The chain's CDR3 is CSAVDRARNTIYF. DNA of the CDR3: TGCAGCGCGGTTGACAGGGCGAGAAACACCATATATTTT.

This chain links TRBV6-5 with TRBJ2-7, with TRBD1 as a possible D gene (5 bases). Germline lookup yields CDR1 MNHEY and CDR2 SVGAGI. There are 13 residues in the CDR3. The V end was cut by 9 bases, the J end by 2 bases, with 14 bases between. The CDR3 spells CASGLTATYEQYF. The CDR3 bases are TGTGCCAGTGGCTTGACAGCTACCTACGAGCAGTACTTC.

The J gene is TRBJ2-7, the V gene TRBV7-9; the match to TRBD1 covers 10 bases. This CDR3 comprises 15 residues. Per the germline V gene, CDR1 is SEHNR and CDR2 is FQNEAQ (reference sequence). The V segment lost 5 bases and the J segment 3 bases; nucleotides outside the gene matches: 7. The CDR3 sequence is CASSQNRDRGYEQYF. DNA for the CDR3: TGTGCCAGCAGCCAAAACCGGGACAGGGGCTACGAGCAGTACTTC.

The chain is built from TRBV2 and TRBJ2-7; no clear D. The CDR3 loop spans 14 amino acids. Germline values: CDR1 SNHLY, CDR2 FYNNEI. With 5 bases removed from V and 4 bases from J, the gap between germline ends came to 15 bases. The CDR3 protein is CASSTETVWYEQYF. The CDR3 DNA reads TGTGCCAGCAGTACCGAAACAGTCTGGTACGAGCAGTACTTC. The entire variable domain, with the rest obtained from reference TRBV2 and TRBJ2-7, is as follows: EPEVTQTPSHQVTQMGQEVILRCVPISNHLYFYWYRQILGQKVEFLVSFYNNEISEKSEIFDDQFSVERPDGSNFTLKIRSTKLEDSAMYFCASSTETVWYEQYFGPGTRLTVT.

CDR3: CASSLAGISYEQYF. In nucleotides, the CDR3 is TGTGCCAGTAGTTTAGCGGGAATCTCCTACGAGCAGTACTTC. The chain has TRBV19 and TRBJ2-7; 8 bases fit TRBD2. Germline values: CDR1 LNHDA, CDR2 SQIVND (reference sequence). The CDR3 sequence is 14 residues long. V lost 5 bases, J lost 0 bases, and 3 bases stayed unmatched. Full variable domain (rest looked up from reference TRBV19 and TRBJ2-7): DGGITQSPKYLFRKEGQNVTLSCEQNLNHDAMYWYRQDPGQGLRLIYYSQIVNDFQKGDIAEGYSVSREKKESFPLTVTSAQKNPTAFYLCASSLAGISYEQYFGPGTRLTVT.

This clone came up a few times. The V and J genes are TRBV28 and TRBJ1-1; no firm D call. Trimming removed 3 bases at V and 5 bases at J, with 7 bases between. CDR1 is MDHEN, CDR2 SYDVKM, per germline. The CDR3 is made up of 12 amino acids. In DNA, the CDR3 is TGTGCCAGCAGTTTCCCGGAGACTGAAGCTTTCTTT. This codes for CASSFPETEAFF.

DNA of the CDR3: TGTGCCAGCCAAGGGCTAGCGGGAGATGGCCGAGAATTCTTC. Translating gives CASQGLAGDGREFF. The chain carries TRBV19 and TRBJ2-1, with 10 positions matching TRBD2. CDR3 length: 14 amino acids. Germline V CDR1 and CDR2: LNHDA, SQIVND (reference sequence). The junction had 18 bases not matched to a gene; V was cut back by 9 bases and J by 16 bases.

The chain combines TRBV15 with TRBJ2-7, with 10 bases identical to TRBD1. Trimming at V came to 3 bases and at J to 2 bases, leaving 7 bases not matched to a gene. The germline gives CDR1 LNHNV, CDR2 YYDKDF (reference sequence). CDR3 length: 16 amino acids. This chain's CDR3 is CATSSDPGTGAYEQYF. The CDR3 DNA reads as TGTGCCACCAGCAGCGACCCCGGGACAGGGGCCTACGAGCAGTACTTC.

The rearrangement joins TRBV25-1 to TRBJ2-1; TRBD1 matches at 7 bases. The V gene end was trimmed by 4 bases and the J gene end by 7 bases; junction bases not matched to a gene: 13. CDR1 and CDR2 from the germline V gene are MGHDK and SYGVNS. The CDR3 is 16 residues long. CDR3 DNA: TGTGCCAGCAGTGGACACACAGGGGTGACGGGGAATGAGCAGTTCTTC. It specifies CASSGHTGVTGNEQFF.

This clone was observed a handful of times. The chain links TRBV30 to TRBJ2-7; 9 nucleotides align to TRBD1. Looked up from germline, CDR1 is GTSNPN and CDR2 is SVGIG (reference sequence). The CDR3 runs to 16 residues. Trimming at V came to 2 bases and at J to 3 bases, leaving 11 bases not matched to a gene. The CDR3 region has the DNA TGTGCCTGGAGTTTGACCCTGGACAGGGGCCTCTACGAGCAGTACTTC. Translating gives CAWSLTLDRGLYEQYF.

V usage is TRBV5-4 and J usage is TRBJ1-4; TRBD1 matches 7 bases. Trimming removed 3 bases from V and 2 bases from J; junction bases left unmatched: 10. The CDR3 has 17 amino acids. Germline assignment: CDR1 SGHNT and CDR2 YYREEE (reference sequence). The CDR3 reads CASSWGTERGTNEKLFF. In nucleotides, the CDR3 is TGTGCCAGCAGCTGGGGGACAGAGCGGGGGACTAATGAAAAACTGTTTTTT. Using reference TRBV5-4 and TRBJ1-4 for the parts outside the CDR3, the full variable domain is ETGVTQSPTHLIKTRGQQVTLRCSSQSGHNTVSWYQQALGQGPQFIFQYYREEENGRGNFPPRFSGLQFPNYSSELNVNALELDDSALYLCASSWGTERGTNEKLFFGSGTQLSVL.

This chain uses TRBV27 with TRBJ2-7; unclear D gene. With 7 bases removed from V and 3 bases from J, the gap between germline ends came to 10 bases. This CDR3 is 12 amino acids long. Germline V CDR1 and CDR2: MNHEY, SMNVEV (reference sequence). The CDR3 sequence: CASTGKHYEQYF. CDR3 DNA sequence: TGTGCCAGCACAGGCAAGCACTACGAGCAGTACTTC.

V usage is TRBV4-3 and J usage is TRBJ2-6, with 9 bases identical to TRBD1. The CDR3 contains 20 residues. The germline gives CDR1 LGHNA, CDR2 YSLEER. V dropped 0 bases and J dropped 4; count of bases not matched to a gene: 13. The CDR3 protein is CASSQDLWDRARGGANVLTF. The CDR3 DNA sequence: TGCGCCAGCAGCCAAGATTTATGGGACAGGGCACGAGGAGGGGCCAACGTCCTGACTTTC.

The rearrangement uses TRBV15 and TRBJ2-7; 7 nucleotides match TRBD2. The CDR3 sequence is 16 residues long. Per the germline V gene, CDR1 is LNHNV and CDR2 is YYDKDF (reference sequence). The J segment lost 2 bases and the V segment lost 1 base, leaving 8 bases of the junction unmatched. CDR3 sequence: CATSRGLTSPTYEQYF. In nucleotides, the CDR3 is TGTGCCACCAGCAGAGGCCTGACTAGCCCCACCTACGAGCAGTACTTC.

The gene calls are TRBV29-1 and TRBJ1-1; no clear D. V lost 3 bases and J lost 1, with 6 bases in between. Germline lookup yields CDR1 SQVTM and CDR2 ANQGSEA. The CDR3 has 12 amino acids. CDR3 sequence (DNA): TGCAGCGTTGAGTTTCAGAACACTGAAGCTTTCTTT. Protein: CSVEFQNTEAFF. Supplemented by reference TRBV29-1 and TRBJ1-1, the full variable domain reads SAVISQKPSRDICQRGTSLTIQCQVDSQVTMMFWYRQQPGQSLTLIATANQGSEATYESGFVIDKFPISRPNLTFSTLTVSNMSPEDSSIYLCSVEFQNTEAFFGQGTRLTVV.

The V call is TRBV27, the J call TRBJ1-2; 9 bases are a match to TRBD1. There are 15 residues in the CDR3. Germline CDR1 and CDR2: MNHEY and SMNVEV (reference sequence). Trimming cost V 6 bases and J 5 bases; bases outside gene matches: 10. The CDR3 region has the DNA TGTGCCAGCAGAAACGGACAGGGGACGGTTTATGGCTACACCTTC. This gives the protein CASRNGQGTVYGYTF.

This clone has only one observation. The chain uses TRBV11-2 and TRBJ1-1, with D uncertain. Trimming took 0 bases from V and 7 from J, leaving 9 bases between them. The length of the CDR3 is 13 residues. Germline CDR1 is SGHAT and CDR2 is FQNNGV. The CDR3 DNA reads TGTGCCAGCAGCTTAGATCGGAGAGTTGAAGCTTTCTTT. It translates to CASSLDRRVEAFF.

The CDR3 here is CASSPHVGQGTTNEKLFF. The CDR3 region has the DNA TGCGCCAGCAGCCCCCATGTGGGACAGGGGACGACTAATGAAAAACTGTTTTTT. The chain uses TRBV4-1 and TRBJ1-4, with 10 bases identical to TRBD1. The V gene's germline CDR1 is MGHRA and CDR2 YSYEKL. This CDR3 has 18 amino acids. Trimming at V came to 4 bases and at J to 2 bases, leaving 10 bases not matched to a gene.

CDR3 in DNA: TGTGCCAGCAGCTCGGGACTAGCGGGAGGTAACAATGAGCAGTTCTTC. This codes for CASSSGLAGGNNEQFF. V usage is TRBV7-3 and J usage is TRBJ2-1, with 15 bases fitting TRBD2. The V segment lost 4 bases and the J segment 5 bases; nucleotides outside the gene matches: 3. The V gene's germline CDR1 is SGHTA and CDR2 FQGTGA. The CDR3 consists of 16 residues.

As for this clone: One junction end disagrees with the germline gene, perhaps due to a read error. This chain links TRBV7-7 with TRBJ2-1, with unresolved D. Germline loops: CDR1 SSHAT, CDR2 FNYEAQ (reference sequence). CDR3 length equals 14 residues. CDR3 DNA sequence: TGTGCTAGCAGCTTAGGCGGCTCCTACAATGAGCAGTTCTTC. Translation gives CASSLGGSYNEQFF.

The chain couples TRBV5-4 to TRBJ2-1; the match to TRBD2 covers 9 bases. The V gene end was trimmed by 4 bases and the J gene end by 0 bases; junction bases not matched to a gene: 2. The CDR3 runs to 15 residues. The germline V gene encodes CDR1 SGHNT and CDR2 YYREEE (reference sequence). DNA for the CDR3: TGTGCCAGCAGCCTTAGCGGGAGCTCCTACAATGAGCAGTTCTTC. As protein: CASSLSGSSYNEQFF.

This clone appeared once. V and J are TRBV6-5 and TRBJ2-5; the match to TRBD1 covers 7 bases. Looked up from germline, CDR1 is MNHEY and CDR2 is SVGAGI. The V and J ends lost 2 bases and 1 base, in that order; junction bases with no gene match: 4. The CDR3 has 15 residues. The CDR3 sequence is CASSYKTGIQETQYF. CDR3 nucleotide sequence: TGTGCCAGCAGTTACAAGACAGGGATCCAAGAGACCCAGTACTTC.

This sequence joins TRBV4-3 and TRBJ1-3; 10 bases line up with TRBD1. V was pared by 1 base and J by 2 bases, with 5 bases of the junction left unmatched. The CDR3 loop spans 17 amino acids. Germline V gives CDR1 LGHNA, CDR2 YSLEER. In DNA form, the CDR3 reads TGCGCCAGCAGCCAAGGAACCGGGACAGGGGCTGGAAACACCATATATTTT. This sequence encodes CASSQGTGTGAGNTIYF.

The chain employs TRBV7-9 and TRBJ2-1; 11 nucleotides match TRBD2. This CDR3 contains 14 residues. V shed 5 bases, J shed 4 bases, and the junction held 1 base outside the gene matches. Germline lookup yields CDR1 SEHNR and CDR2 FQNEAQ (reference sequence). The CDR3: CASSRLAGYNEQFF. In DNA form, the CDR3 reads TGTGCCAGCAGCCGACTAGCGGGATACAATGAGCAGTTCTTC.

V gene TRBV13 combines with J gene TRBJ2-2; TRBD2 agrees at 7 bases. This CDR3 has 19 amino acids. V gave up 5 bases and J gave up 0 bases; unmatched junction bases: 15. Germline V lookup: CDR1 PRHDT, CDR2 FYEKMQ (reference sequence). For the CDR3, the DNA is TGTGCCAGCAGCCCCAAACCCCACAGCGGGGTTACGAACACCGGGGAGCTGTTTTTT. This gives the protein CASSPKPHSGVTNTGELFF.

The V call is TRBV19, the J call TRBJ2-2; D is possibly TRBD1 (6 bases). Germline values: CDR1 LNHDA, CDR2 SQIVND (reference sequence). There are 14 residues in the CDR3. Trimming removed 6 bases from V and 6 bases from J, with 14 bases in between. CDR3 residues: CASREEQGPGELFF. CDR3 coding DNA: TGTGCCAGTAGGGAGGAACAGGGCCCCGGGGAGCTGTTTTTT.

This rearrangement joins TRBV18 to TRBJ1-5; 8 bases match TRBD1. CDR3 length: 16 residues. Trimming took 4 bases from V and 6 from J; bases not matched to a gene: 11. Germline V gene data show CDR1 as KGHSH and CDR2 as LQKENI. The CDR3 spells CASSLDRGSTIQPQHF. DNA of the CDR3: TGTGCCAGCTCACTAGACAGGGGTAGCACAATTCAGCCCCAGCATTTT.

The chain links TRBV19 to TRBJ2-7, with TRBD1 as a possible D gene (6 bases). With 5 bases removed from V and 4 bases from J, the gap between germline ends came to 15 bases. Germline CDR1 and CDR2: LNHDA and SQIVND (reference sequence). This CDR3 is built from 14 residues. CDR3 coding DNA: TGTGCCAGTAGTCCAGCCGCACAGGGATACGAGCAGTACTTC. Its translation is CASSPAAQGYEQYF.